These 2 T cell receptor beta chains were sequenced from one sample in a study of post-analysis software for immune sequencing data. No antigens are known for them. Unique molecular identifiers were carried by the TCR beta cDNA libraries. TCRdb reanalysed the PCR reads using MiXCR and keeps one entry per CDR3 protein. The sample lists more than 500,000 distinct CDR3 sequences; around 36% were seen once. Study-wide findings and caveats: Among four or five TRBV segments more frequent in patients than controls were TRBV5-6, TRBV5-1 and TRBV20-1.

Source material: blood. The receptors were sampled from a girl between 2 and 17 years old with multiple sclerosis.

The chain is built from TRBV13 and TRBJ2-3, with 13 bases aligning to TRBD2. The CDR3 length is 20 residues. V lost 4 bases, J lost 2 bases, and 15 bases stayed unmatched. Germline assignment: CDR1 PRHDT and CDR2 FYEKMQ (reference sequence). The CDR3: CASSSTGLAGARITTDTQYF. The DNA for the CDR3 is TGTGCCAGCAGCTCAACCGGACTAGCGGGGGCCCGCATCACCACAGATACGCAGTATTTT.

This chain uses TRBV20-1 with TRBJ2-3, with D possibly TRBD2 on 7 matching bases. Germline V lookup: CDR1 DFQATT, CDR2 SNEGSKA (reference sequence). There are 15 residues in the CDR3. V lost 3 bases to trimming and J lost 2 bases, with 15 bases between them. The CDR3 DNA sequence: TGCAGTGCTAGGGACTCGGGGGGCGACACAGATACGCAGTATTTT. Residues: CSARDSGGDTDTQYF.